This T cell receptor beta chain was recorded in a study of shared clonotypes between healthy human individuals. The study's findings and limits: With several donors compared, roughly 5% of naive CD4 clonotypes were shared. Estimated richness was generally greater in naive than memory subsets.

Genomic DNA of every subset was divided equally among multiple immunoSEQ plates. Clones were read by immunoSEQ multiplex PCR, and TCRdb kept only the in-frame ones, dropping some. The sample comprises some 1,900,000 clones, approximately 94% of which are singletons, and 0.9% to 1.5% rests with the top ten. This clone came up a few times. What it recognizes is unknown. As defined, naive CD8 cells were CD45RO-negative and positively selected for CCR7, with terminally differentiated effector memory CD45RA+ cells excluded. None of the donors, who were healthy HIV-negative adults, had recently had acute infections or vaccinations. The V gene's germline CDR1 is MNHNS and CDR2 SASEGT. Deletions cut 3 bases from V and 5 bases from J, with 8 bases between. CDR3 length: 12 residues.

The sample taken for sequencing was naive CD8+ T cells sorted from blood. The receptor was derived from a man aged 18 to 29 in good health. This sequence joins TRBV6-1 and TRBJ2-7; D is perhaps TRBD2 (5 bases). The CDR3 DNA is TGTGCCAGCAGTGACGGACTCGACGAGCAGTACTTC. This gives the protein CASSDGLDEQYF.